The T cell receptor (beta chain) described here comes from a study of shared clonotypes between healthy human individuals. With 6 bases clipped from V and 3 bases from J, the junction kept 9 bases outside the gene matches. The CDR3 runs to 15 residues. Germline V gene sequence: CDR1 MDHEN, CDR2 SYDVKM. Assay: immunoSEQ multiplex PCR; the TCRdb copy retains only in-frame clones and omits some. The sample lists over 1.5 million clones; approximately 98% were seen once. Points on this clone: Its antigen remains unidentified.

Negatively enriched CD4+ T cells were divided by CD45RA into naive and memory. Study-level points and caveats: In several donors, about 5% of naive CD4 clonotypes appeared in common.

This receptor was taken from a man between 25 and 39 years old in good health. Sequencing used naive CD4+ T cells sorted from blood. The subset is: CD45RA+ positively selected. The V gene is TRBV28, the J gene TRBJ2-7; 9 bases are shared with TRBD1. The DNA for the CDR3 is TGTGCCAGCAGCCGAACCGGACAGGGGCTCTACGAGCAGTACTTC. It yields the protein CASSRTGQGLYEQYF.